The 29 T cell receptor beta chains below all came from one sample that was sequenced in a study of cytomegalovirus exposure and HLA in healthy donors. Repertoires were generated with immunoSEQ multiplex PCR, while TCRdb's copy carries only in-frame clones and drops some. The table lists some 270,000 clones, 65% to 90% of them singletons. Sequencing input: PBMCs. The source of these receptors is a woman younger than 30 in good health and CMV-seronegative.

This chain joins TRBV18 and TRBJ1-6, with a tentative D call TRBD1 (5 bases). The germline CDR1 and CDR2 sequences are KGHSH and LQKENI. V was pared by 2 bases and J by 2 bases, with 7 bases between. This CDR3 region has 15 residues. The CDR3 here is CASSPGAPYNSPLHF. CDR3 nucleotides: TGTGCCAGCTCACCAGGGGCCCCCTATAATTCACCCCTCCACTTT.

The chain couples TRBV6-6 to TRBJ2-4; D may be TRBD2 (5 bases). With 5 bases removed from V and 1 base from J, the gap between germline ends came to 15 bases. The germline V gene encodes CDR1 MNHNY and CDR2 SVGAGI (reference sequence). The CDR3 sequence is 16 residues long. The CDR3 DNA reads TGTGCCAGCAGTGTTACTAGGGCAGGCGCCAAAAACATTCAGTACTTC. This gives the protein CASSVTRAGAKNIQYF.

The chain combines TRBV20-1 with TRBJ2-7, with no clear D. This CDR3 region has 11 residues. Germline CDR1 DFQATT, CDR2 SNEGSKA (reference sequence). The germline V and J ends were trimmed by 2 bases and 6 bases, with 8 bases remaining between them. In DNA form, the CDR3 reads TGCAGTGCTAGACTAGTTCGCGAGCAGTACTTC. Translation gives CSARLVREQYF.

The rearrangement joins TRBV9 to TRBJ2-3, with TRBD2 identical over 12 bases. J lost 2 bases, V lost 2 bases, and 6 bases had no gene match. The CDR3 spans 17 residues. The germline V gene has CDR1 SGDLS and CDR2 YYNGEE. Here the CDR3 reads CASSVSPSGGATDTQYF. Written as DNA, the CDR3 is TGTGCCAGCAGCGTGTCTCCTAGCGGGGGGGCCACAGATACGCAGTATTTT.

The CDR3 loop reads CASSFTTTPGNTIYF. CDR3 in DNA: TGTGCCAGCAGCTTCACGACAACTCCAGGAAACACCATATATTTT. The rearrangement joins TRBV13 to TRBJ1-3; D call uncertain. The CDR3 is 15 residues long. CDR1 and CDR2 (germline): PRHDT, FYEKMQ (reference sequence). The V and J ends lost 3 bases and 4 bases respectively, with 13 bases between them. Supplemented by reference TRBV13 and TRBJ1-3, the full variable domain reads AAGVIQSPRHLIKEKRETATLKCYPIPRHDTVYWYQQGPGQDPQFLISFYEKMQSDKGSIPDRFSAQQFSDYHSELNMSSLELGDSALYFCASSFTTTPGNTIYFGEGSWLTVV.

The genes are TRBV5-1 and TRBJ2-5, with TRBD2 identical over 9 bases. The CDR3 runs to 17 residues. Trimming at V came to 3 bases and at J to 7 bases, leaving 16 bases not matched to a gene. The germline V gene has CDR1 SGHRS and CDR2 YFSETQ. CDR3 DNA: TGCGCCAGCAGCTGGATAAATCCGGGACTAGCAGGGGGGACCCAGTACTTC. Amino acid sequence: CASSWINPGLAGGTQYF.

CDR3 loop: CASSLGNWGQGNSPLHF. Written as DNA, the CDR3 is TGTGCCAGCAGTTTAGGAAACTGGGGACAGGGAAATTCACCCCTCCACTTT. This chain uses TRBV28 with TRBJ1-6; 9 bases are a match to TRBD1. The V gene's germline CDR1 is MDHEN and CDR2 SYDVKM. This CDR3 is built from 17 residues. The V segment lost 2 bases and the J segment 7 bases; nucleotides outside the gene matches: 9.

The chain is built from TRBV12-2 and TRBJ2-1; TRBD2, as called in the table, went unchecked against the DNA. TRBV12-2 is recorded as a pseudogene. CDR3 length equals 19 residues. DNA of the CDR3: TGTGCAAGTCGCTTAGTAAGACTAGGTCGGTGCCCCTATTCCAATGAGCAGTTCTTC. As protein: CASRLVRLGRCPYSNEQFF.

In regard to this clone: One end of the junction varies from germline; a read error may be responsible. This chain links TRBV7-7 with TRBJ2-5, with TRBD1 matching 7 bases. This CDR3 has 14 amino acids. Germline lookup yields CDR1 SSHAT and CDR2 FNYEAQ (reference sequence). As DNA, the CDR3 is TGTGCTAGCAGCGCAGGGGGTGGGCAAGAGACCCAGTACTTC. It encodes CASSAGGGQETQYF.

This chain links TRBV5-1 with TRBJ2-5, with 8 bases that match TRBD1. The CDR3 loop spans 14 amino acids. V shed 4 bases, J shed 4 bases, and the junction held 6 bases outside the gene matches. The germline gives CDR1 SGHRS, CDR2 YFSETQ. DNA of the CDR3: TGCGCCAGCAGCCAGGGACAGGTACGAGAGACCCAGTACTTC. This translates into CASSQGQVRETQYF.

This chain links TRBV4-3 with TRBJ2-6; 7 positions match TRBD1. CDR3 length equals 16 residues. J was trimmed by 1 base and V by 5 bases; bases with no gene match: 5. Germline CDR1 is LGHNA and CDR2 is YSLEER. The CDR3 loop reads CASSVRQGSGANVLTF. The CDR3 region has the DNA TGCGCCAGCAGCGTAAGACAGGGATCTGGGGCCAACGTCCTGACTTTC.

This clone was seen a single time. The J gene is TRBJ2-2, the V gene TRBV27; 8 positions agree with TRBD1. The CDR3 consists of 14 residues. J was trimmed by 5 bases and V by 6 bases; bases with no gene match: 5. CDR1 and CDR2 from the germline V gene are MNHEY and SMNVEV (reference sequence). The DNA of the CDR3 is TGTGCCAGCAGATGGACAGGGCAAACCGGGGAGCTGTTTTTT. Residues: CASRWTGQTGELFF.

This chain links TRBV5-1 with TRBJ2-7; possible D gene TRBD1, 5 bases. The CDR3 spans 14 residues. CDR1 is SGHRS, CDR2 YFSETQ, per germline. V was pared by 7 bases and J by 2 bases, with 16 bases between. CDR3 sequence (DNA): TGCGCCAGCGGCCCTTGGGCAGGGACCTACGAGCAGTACTTC. Its protein is CASGPWAGTYEQYF.

Comments on this clone: At one end the junction does not follow the germline gene, possibly because of a read error. This chain uses TRBV7-7 with TRBJ2-5, with D maybe TRBD2 (5 bases). The CDR3 spans 13 residues. Germline V lookup: CDR1 SSHAT, CDR2 FNYEAQ (reference sequence). The CDR3 DNA reads TGTGCTAGCAGCCCGGACTGGAAGGAGACCCAGTACTTC. Protein: CASSPDWKETQYF.

The J gene is TRBJ1-2, the V gene TRBV11-3; D gene unclear. V was pared by 0 bases and J by 3 bases, with 5 bases between. Germline loops: CDR1 SGHNT, CDR2 YENEEA. The CDR3 has 13 residues. The CDR3 DNA is TGTGCCAGCAGCTTAGACGGTCACTATGGCTACACCTTC. This translates into CASSLDGHYGYTF.

The V and J genes are TRBV2 and TRBJ2-5; TRBD2 agrees at 11 bases. The CDR3 is made up of 15 amino acids. From germline, CDR1 is SNHLY and CDR2 FYNNEI. With V trimmed by 6 bases and J by 2 bases, 5 bases remained unmatched. The CDR3, as DNA: TGTGCCAGCAGGCGACTAGCGGGGCAGCAAGAGACCCAGTACTTC. This codes for CASRRLAGQQETQYF.

This clone was picked up a small number of times. The V call is TRBV6-5, the J call TRBJ2-3, with 8 positions matching TRBD2. V shed 0 bases and J 1 base; nucleotides not matched to a gene: 3. The CDR3 sequence is 16 residues long. From germline, CDR1 is MNHEY and CDR2 SVGAGI. The CDR3 is CASSYSPGGGTDTQYF. The CDR3 region has the DNA TGTGCCAGCAGTTACTCCCCCGGGGGGGGCACAGATACGCAGTATTTT.

The rearrangement joins TRBV7-3 to TRBJ2-7; unclear D gene. The CDR3 is 12 residues long. The germline V gene has CDR1 SGHTA and CDR2 FQGTGA. V was shortened by 5 bases and J by 0 bases, with 5 bases between the two germline ends. CDR3 in amino acids: CASSHNSYEQYF. CDR3 nucleotides: TGTGCCAGCAGCCACAACTCCTACGAGCAGTACTTC.

V gene TRBV28 combines with J gene TRBJ1-5; D gene uncertain. Trimming removed 8 bases from V and 6 bases from J, with 17 bases in between. The CDR3 runs 14 residues. Germline lookup yields CDR1 MDHEN and CDR2 SYDVKM. The CDR3 protein is CASAEGGDGQPQHF. In nucleotides, the CDR3 is TGTGCCAGCGCGGAGGGCGGAGACGGTCAGCCCCAGCATTTT.

The rearrangement links TRBV7-9 to TRBJ1-5, with TRBD1 matching over 9 bases. The J segment lost 5 bases and the V segment lost 5 bases, leaving 4 bases of the junction unmatched. Germline V gene lookup returns CDR1 SEHNR and CDR2 FQNEAQ (reference sequence). The CDR3 has 14 residues. The CDR3 nucleotides read TGTGCCAGCAGCCGGACAGGGGATTATCAGCCCCAGCATTTT. It encodes CASSRTGDYQPQHF.

This clone appeared once. The V call is TRBV30, the J call TRBJ2-7; the D gene is possibly TRBD1 (6 bases). V was shortened by 7 bases and J by 9 bases, with 16 bases between the two germline ends. Germline values: CDR1 GTSNPN, CDR2 SVGIG (reference sequence). The CDR3 extends over 11 amino acids. Written as DNA, the CDR3 is TGTGCCTCTCTTGGGGGCAGACGGCAGTACTTC. Residues: CASLGGRRQYF.

This chain connects TRBV5-1 to TRBJ1-4, with D possibly TRBD1 on 5 matching bases. The CDR3 totals 16 residues. V lost 0 bases to trimming and J lost 3 bases, with 12 bases between them. Germline V gene sequence: CDR1 SGHRS, CDR2 YFSETQ. The CDR3 reads CASSLAVRASNEKLFF. The CDR3 DNA reads as TGCGCCAGCAGCTTGGCGGTCAGGGCTTCTAATGAAAAACTGTTTTTT.

This clone was detected only a few times. The CDR3 DNA is TGCGCCAGCAGTTCGACTTTGGGTGGCTACACCTTC. Translating it yields CASSSTLGGYTF. The chain is built from TRBV4-1 and TRBJ1-2; the D is unclear. CDR3 length equals 12 residues. V lost 6 bases and J lost 7, with 12 bases in between. Per germline, CDR1 MGHRA and CDR2 YSYEKL.

The chain is built from TRBV27 and TRBJ1-2, with TRBD1 matching 8 bases. The CDR3 is 15 amino acids. The germline gives CDR1 MNHEY, CDR2 SMNVEV (reference sequence). J gave up 6 bases and V 2 bases, and 8 bases lay outside the gene matches. The CDR3 loop reads CASSLSQGASDGYTF. The CDR3 DNA follows: TGTGCCAGCAGTTTAAGTCAGGGGGCTAGCGATGGCTACACCTTC.

This clone was seen a single time. V and J are TRBV11-2 and TRBJ1-1, with 9 bases matching TRBD1. The junction had 10 bases not matched to a gene; V was cut back by 3 bases and J by 5 bases. Germline values: CDR1 SGHAT, CDR2 FQNNGV. The CDR3 consists of 16 residues. The CDR3 loop reads CASSLVTGGRGTEAFF. The DNA for the CDR3 is TGTGCCAGCAGCTTGGTGACAGGGGGTCGGGGTACTGAAGCTTTCTTT.

This chain joins TRBV5-4 and TRBJ1-3; D unclear. The CDR3 contains 16 residues. V lost 0 bases to trimming and J lost 2 bases, with 12 bases between them. In germline, CDR1 is SGHNT, CDR2 YYREEE (reference sequence). CDR3 nucleotides: TGTGCCAGCAGCTTGGATCCGTCTCTCCCTGGAAACACCATATATTTT. This codes for CASSLDPSLPGNTIYF.

This clone was seen only once. The chain links TRBV6-5 to TRBJ1-5, with D uncertain. The germline V and J ends were trimmed by 1 base and 2 bases, with 12 bases remaining between them. CDR1 and CDR2 from the germline V gene are MNHEY and SVGAGI. This CDR3 spans 16 amino acids. Written as DNA, the CDR3 is TGTGCCAGCAGTTACTATCCGGGAGGAGGCAATCAGCCCCAGCATTTT. It codes for CASSYYPGGGNQPQHF.

This clone appeared a few times. This rearrangement joins TRBV5-6 to TRBJ1-1; TRBD1 is a possible D gene (5 bases). Trimming removed 3 bases from V and 1 base from J, with 7 bases in between. The CDR3 spans 13 residues. Per germline, CDR1 SGHDT and CDR2 YYEEEE. CDR3 sequence: CASSSTGNTEAFF. The CDR3 nucleotides read TGTGCCAGCAGCTCCACAGGGAACACTGAAGCTTTCTTT.

This clone showed up just a few times. V and J are TRBV7-6 and TRBJ2-5; D perhaps matches TRBD1 (6 bases). Germline V gene lookup returns CDR1 SGHVS and CDR2 FNYEAQ. The CDR3 contains 15 residues. Trimming stripped 0 bases from V and 2 bases from J, with 10 bases between. The CDR3 coding sequence is TGTGCCAGCAGCTTAGCTGCCGGACAGCAAGAGACCCAGTACTTC. The encoded protein is CASSLAAGQQETQYF.